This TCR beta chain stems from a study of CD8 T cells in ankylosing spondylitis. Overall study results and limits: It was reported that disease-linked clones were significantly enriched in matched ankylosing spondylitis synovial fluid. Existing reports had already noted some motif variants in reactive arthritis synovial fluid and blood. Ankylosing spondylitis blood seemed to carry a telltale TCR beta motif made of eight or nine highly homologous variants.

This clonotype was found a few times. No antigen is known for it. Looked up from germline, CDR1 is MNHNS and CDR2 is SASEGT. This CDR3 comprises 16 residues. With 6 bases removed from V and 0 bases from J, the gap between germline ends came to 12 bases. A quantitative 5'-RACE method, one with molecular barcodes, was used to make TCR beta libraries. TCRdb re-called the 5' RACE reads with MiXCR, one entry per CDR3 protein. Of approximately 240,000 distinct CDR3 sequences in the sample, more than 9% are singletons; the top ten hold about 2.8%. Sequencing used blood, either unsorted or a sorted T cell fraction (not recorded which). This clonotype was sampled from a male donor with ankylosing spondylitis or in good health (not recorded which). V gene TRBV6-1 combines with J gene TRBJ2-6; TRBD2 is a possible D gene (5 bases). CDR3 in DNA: TGTGCCAGCAGCCTTTTCGGGAACTCTGGGGCCAACGTCCTGACTTTC. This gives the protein CASSLFGNSGANVLTF.